This entry lists 21 T cell receptor beta chains sequenced from one sample in a study of shared clonotypes between healthy human individuals (dated by TCRdb to 2020 to 2021). Libraries were constructed by the immunoSEQ multiplex PCR assay. This is the immuneACCESS table as TCRdb keeps it, with only in-frame sequences that have V and J called. A part of the clones is gone; compared with another copy, unresolved V genes explain less than half, and the rest is unexplained. The sample includes some 2.1 million clones, with about 95% observed a single time. 1% to 1.3% of the sample goes to the ten largest clones. CD8 naive samples were obtained by positive selection for CCR7 among CD45RO-negative cells, yielding a CD45RA+CCR7+ population from which TemRA cells were excluded. Sequencing used naive CD8+ T cells sorted from blood. In light of the paper, this sample's cell subset or site label describes: CD45RA+CCR7+. Receptor source: a young man in good health.

The chain employs TRBV27 and TRBJ2-5, with TRBD1 identical over 11 bases. J gave up 13 bases and V 10 bases, and 11 bases lay outside the gene matches. CDR1 and CDR2 (germline): MNHEY, SMNVEV (reference sequence). The CDR3 contains 12 residues. The CDR3 loop is CATWTGGGGRYF. CDR3 coding DNA: TGTGCCACCTGGACAGGGGGCGGCGGGCGGTACTTC.

V and J are TRBV11-2 and TRBJ2-5; the match to TRBD2 covers 9 bases. V trimming: 0 bases; J trimming: 5 bases; junction bases outside the gene matches: 4. This CDR3 contains 15 residues. The germline gives CDR1 SGHAT, CDR2 FQNNGV. The CDR3 region has the DNA TGTGCCAGCAGCTTAGAACGCGGGGGGGCGGAGACCCAGTACTTC. It yields the protein CASSLERGGAETQYF.

The V call is TRBV6-5, the J call TRBJ1-2; D may be TRBD1 (6 bases). Per the germline V gene, CDR1 is MNHEY and CDR2 is SVGAGI. This CDR3 region has 13 residues. Trimming pared 2 bases from V and 9 bases from J, leaving 13 bases between. The CDR3: CASSYNLGASYTF. DNA for the CDR3: TGTGCCAGCAGTTACAACTTGGGGGCAAGCTACACCTTC.

The chain carries TRBV5-1 and TRBJ1-2; D uncertain. This CDR3 is built from 14 residues. Germline V lookup: CDR1 SGHRS, CDR2 YFSETQ. The V and J ends lost 5 bases and 4 bases respectively, with 15 bases between them. The CDR3 spells CASRPGSTFYGYTF. The CDR3 nucleotides are TGCGCCAGCAGACCCGGCAGTACCTTCTATGGCTACACCTTC.

The rearrangement joins TRBV6-6 to TRBJ2-3, with TRBD1 identical over 7 bases. CDR1 and CDR2 (germline): MNHNY, SVGAGI (reference sequence). The ends lost 6 bases at V and 5 bases at J; junction bases unmatched: 8. The CDR3 has 14 amino acids. The CDR3 is CASRTTGNIDTQYF. The CDR3 DNA reads as TGTGCCAGCAGAACGACAGGGAACATAGATACGCAGTATTTT.

This clone was counted a single time. This chain joins TRBV7-9 and TRBJ1-3; D is possibly TRBD1 (6 bases). V was trimmed by 0 bases and J by 3 bases, leaving 21 bases between them. The V gene's germline CDR1 is SEHNR and CDR2 FQNEAQ (reference sequence). The CDR3 spans 19 residues. In DNA, the CDR3 is TGTGCCAGCAGCTTAGCCAATGGGGGCGCGCTAGAAATTGGAAACACCATATATTTT. Its protein product is CASSLANGGALEIGNTIYF.

The chain is built from TRBV7-6 and TRBJ2-7; the D gene is possibly TRBD1 (6 bases). There are 14 residues in the CDR3. V dropped 3 bases and J dropped 4 bases, with 13 bases sitting between them. Germline values: CDR1 SGHVS, CDR2 FNYEAQ. The chain's CDR3 is CASSFRDTGYEQYF. CDR3 in DNA: TGTGCCAGCAGCTTCCGGGACACCGGATACGAGCAGTACTTC.

V gene TRBV7-2 combines with J gene TRBJ2-3; TRBD2 aligns across 10 bases. Looked up from germline, CDR1 is SGHTA and CDR2 is FQGNSA. Germline trimming cut 5 bases from V and 2 bases from J; bases unmatched to any gene: 7. The CDR3 covers 16 residues. CDR3 DNA: TGTGCCAGCAGCCGTAGAGCGGGAGGGTTCACAGATACGCAGTATTTT. Residues: CASSRRAGGFTDTQYF.

The V gene is TRBV29-1, the J gene TRBJ2-7; 8 positions match TRBD1. The germline V gene encodes CDR1 SQVTM and CDR2 ANQGSEA. This CDR3 comprises 13 residues. The J segment lost 2 bases and the V segment lost 6 bases, leaving 6 bases of the junction unmatched. The CDR3 DNA is TGCAGCGTCGCCGGACAGGGACCCTACGAGCAGTACTTC. Translated, it gives CSVAGQGPYEQYF.

The V gene is TRBV5-4, the J gene TRBJ1-4, with a weak D call TRBD1 (5 bases). V lost 2 bases to trimming and J lost 3 bases, with 11 bases between them. CDR1 is SGHNT and CDR2 is YYREEE in the germline V gene (reference sequence). The CDR3 is 15 amino acids. CDR3: CASSFSGLPNEKLFF. As DNA, the CDR3 is TGTGCCAGCAGCTTTTCAGGGCTTCCTAATGAAAAACTGTTTTTT. The variable domain in full, with the rest retrieved from reference TRBV5-4 and TRBJ1-4, is ETGVTQSPTHLIKTRGQQVTLRCSSQSGHNTVSWYQQALGQGPQFIFQYYREEENGRGNFPPRFSGLQFPNYSSELNVNALELDDSALYLCASSFSGLPNEKLFFGSGTQLSVL.

The chain uses TRBV2 and TRBJ2-5; maybe TRBD1 (5 bases). This CDR3 is built from 17 residues. V lost 9 bases, J lost 0 bases, and 23 bases lay in between. Per the germline V gene, CDR1 is SNHLY and CDR2 is FYNNEI. Written as DNA, the CDR3 is TGTGCCAGTATCGAAAGGGGTGGTATGTGGTACCAAGAGACCCAGTACTTC. It specifies CASIERGGMWYQETQYF.

The chain uses TRBV28 and TRBJ1-5; a weak D match, TRBD1 (6 bases). CDR1 is MDHEN and CDR2 is SYDVKM in the germline V gene. Trimming took 6 bases from V and 7 from J, leaving 13 bases between them. This CDR3 has 13 amino acids. In nucleotides, the CDR3 is TGTGCCAGCAGGACAGGTCAAGGCCAGCCCCAGCATTTT. As protein: CASRTGQGQPQHF.

This chain links TRBV9 with TRBJ1-2; maybe TRBD1 (5 bases). The V gene lost 4 bases and the J gene lost 7 bases, with 20 bases spanning the gap. CDR3 length: 15 residues. The germline V gene has CDR1 SGDLS and CDR2 YYNGEE. CDR3 sequence (DNA): TGTGCCAGCAGCACCGGGACGCTTCTTCTCGGTGGCTACACCTTC. It specifies CASSTGTLLLGGYTF.

The genes are TRBV6-6 and TRBJ2-7; a possible D gene is TRBD2 (5 bases). Deletions cut 6 bases from V and 1 base from J, with 16 bases between. The CDR3 sequence is 15 residues long. Germline assignment: CDR1 MNHNY and CDR2 SVGAGI (reference sequence). The CDR3 loop is CASSSSSRLSYEQYF. The DNA for the CDR3 is TGTGCCAGCAGCTCTTCCTCCCGACTATCCTACGAGCAGTACTTC.

The chain is built from TRBV9 and TRBJ2-2, with 10 nucleotides matching TRBD2. V gave up 4 bases and J gave up 6 bases; unmatched junction bases: 9. CDR1 and CDR2 (germline): SGDLS, YYNGEE. The CDR3 is 16 residues long. In DNA form, the CDR3 reads TGTGCCAGCAGCTCTACTAGCGGGATCTACCCCGGGGAGCTGTTTTTT. Its protein product is CASSSTSGIYPGELFF.

This clone was seen once. V is TRBV13 and J is TRBJ2-7, with D possibly matching TRBD2 (5 bases). The V and J ends lost 5 bases and 0 bases respectively, with 14 bases between them. This CDR3 contains 15 residues. CDR1 and CDR2 from the germline V gene are PRHDT and FYEKMQ (reference sequence). The CDR3: CASSGYGVASYEQYF. The CDR3 DNA reads TGTGCCAGCAGCGGATACGGGGTTGCCTCCTACGAGCAGTACTTC.

This clone was counted once. The rearrangement links TRBV29-1 to TRBJ2-7, with D hard to call. The germline V gene has CDR1 SQVTM and CDR2 ANQGSEA. CDR3 length equals 13 residues. The V end lost 4 bases, the J end lost 3 bases, and 13 bases lay between the germline ends. The CDR3 nucleotides are TGCAGCGTTGTCGGTAGAGGCGACTACGAGCAGTACTTC. It encodes CSVVGRGDYEQYF.

The count of this clone is one. Other DNA variants within this sample encode the same CDR3. The chain is built from TRBV7-3 and TRBJ1-1; D gene uncertain. The CDR3 runs to 13 residues. The V end lost 0 bases, the J end lost 0 bases, and 2 bases lay between the germline ends. In germline, CDR1 is SGHTA, CDR2 FQGTGA. The CDR3 DNA sequence: TGTGCCAGCAGCTTAACGGTGAACACTGAAGCTTTCTTT. Translation gives CASSLTVNTEAFF.

CDR3: CASSFSGSPGNTIYF. CDR3 nucleotides: TGTGCCAGCAGCTTTTCCGGAAGCCCTGGAAACACCATATATTTT. The J gene is TRBJ1-3, the V gene TRBV5-4; D gene unclear. The CDR3 totals 15 residues. Trimming took 2 bases from V and 2 from J, leaving 11 bases between them. CDR1 and CDR2 from the germline V gene are SGHNT and YYREEE (reference sequence).

The chain recombines TRBV15 with TRBJ2-5; 7 nucleotides match TRBD1. The CDR3 is 14 amino acids. The J segment lost 1 base and the V segment lost 8 bases, leaving 7 bases of the junction unmatched. The germline CDR1 and CDR2 sequences are LNHNV and YYDKDF (reference sequence). The CDR3 DNA is TGTGCCACCGCGAGCAGGGGGAGCCAAGAGACCCAGTACTTC. Its translation: CATASRGSQETQYF. Filled out from reference TRBV15 and TRBJ2-5, the complete variable domain reads DAMVIQNPRYQVTQFGKPVTLSCSQTLNHNVMYWYQQKSSQAPKLLFHYYDKDFNNEADTPDNFQSRRPNTSFCFLDIRSPGLGDTAMYLCATASRGSQETQYFGPGTRLLVL.

The CDR3 bases are TGTGCCAGCAGCTGGGCCGCGGTTAGCAATCAGCCCCAGCATTTT. It specifies CASSWAAVSNQPQHF. The V call is TRBV7-2, the J call TRBJ1-5; D is uncertain. The CDR3 consists of 15 residues. Trimming took 4 bases from V and 0 from J, leaving 10 bases between them. The germline CDR1 and CDR2 sequences are SGHTA and FQGNSA.